This T cell receptor (beta chain) was documented in a study of shared clonotypes between healthy human individuals. Remarks on this clone: Its target is unknown. At one boundary the junction diverges from the germline segment, which might be a read error.

Naive CD8 cells lacked CD45RO, underwent positive selection for CCR7 and left out terminally differentiated effector memory CD45RA+ cells. Points from the study as a whole: Some naive CD4 clonotypes, roughly 5%, turned up in common across four donors.

Germline values: CDR1 SSHAT, CDR2 FNYEAQ (reference sequence). The CDR3 length is 15 residues. This table comes from immunoSEQ multiplex PCR, and its TCRdb copy is limited to in-frame clones, with some not included. The table includes about 1,800,000 clones, about 95% detected once. This sequence joins TRBV7-7 and TRBJ2-5, with TRBD2 matching 11 bases. The origin of this receptor is a young man in good health. The sequenced material came from naive CD8+ T cells sorted from blood. CDR3 in amino acids: CASSRGTSGEGTQYF. In nucleotides, the CDR3 is TGTGCTAGCAGCAGAGGGACTAGCGGAGAGGGGACCCAGTACTTC.